The 20 T cell receptor beta chains presented below share a single source sample, sequenced in a study of post-analysis software for immune sequencing data. Study-wide results and limits: Roughly 5 TRBV segments (TRBV5-6, TRBV5-1 and TRBV20-1 among them) occurred more frequently in patients than in controls.

No cognate antigen is known for these TCRs. Prepared TCR beta cDNA libraries contained unique molecular identifiers. One entry per CDR3 protein, called by TCRdb with MiXCR from the PCR reads. The table includes roughly 580,000 distinct CDR3 sequences, about 40% detected once. The sample taken for sequencing was blood. These receptors all stem from a girl aged 10 to 17 with multiple sclerosis.

The chain carries TRBV12-3 or TRBV12-4 and TRBJ1-2; 10 nucleotides line up with TRBD1. Unmatched junction bases numbered 0, after V lost 6 bases and J lost 2 bases. The CDR3 extends over 13 amino acids. The CDR3, as DNA: TGTGCCAGCAGGGGACAGGGGAACTATGGCTACACCTTC. Protein sequence: CASRGQGNYGYTF.

The sample holds a few counts of this clonotype. This chain uses TRBV9 with TRBJ2-7, with TRBD2 matching over 8 bases. Germline CDR1 SGDLS, CDR2 YYNGEE. The CDR3 totals 17 residues. The V gene end was trimmed by 0 bases and the J gene end by 0 bases; junction bases not matched to a gene: 8. The CDR3 region has the DNA TGTGCCAGCAGCGTAGAGCCTCGGGGGGGGTCCTCCTACGAGCAGTACTTC. It translates to CASSVEPRGGSSYEQYF.

There are a few counts of this clonotype. The J gene is TRBJ2-7, the V gene TRBV6-5, with D possibly called TRBD1 or TRBD2 (6 bases each). The germline V gene encodes CDR1 MNHEY and CDR2 SVGAGI. The ends were cut back, 0 bases at V and 1 base at J, with 16 bases in the middle. The CDR3 runs 17 residues. The CDR3 spells CASSYSKGGLPSYEQYF. CDR3 sequence (DNA): TGTGCCAGCAGTTACTCGAAAGGGGGGCTTCCATCCTACGAGCAGTACTTC.

This clonotype was counted between two and nine times. The chain recombines TRBV5-1 with TRBJ2-7; 13 nucleotides match TRBD2. The junction had 8 bases not matched to a gene; V was cut back by 3 bases and J by 5 bases. Germline V gene sequence: CDR1 SGHRS, CDR2 YFSETQ. The CDR3 loop spans 16 amino acids. Written as DNA, the CDR3 is TGCGCCAGCAGCTCTGGACTAGCGGGAGTTAAGGACGAGCAGTACTTC. Protein: CASSSGLAGVKDEQYF.

V usage is TRBV24-1 and J usage is TRBJ2-2; TRBD1 matches at 8 bases. J was trimmed by 1 base and V by 8 bases; bases with no gene match: 2. This CDR3 contains 14 residues. CDR1 and CDR2 (germline): KGHDR, SFDVKD. The CDR3, as DNA: TGTGCCACCACCGGGACAGGGAACACCGGGGAGCTGTTTTTT. Translating gives CATTGTGNTGELFF.

This chain uses TRBV10-3 with TRBJ2-5, with D unclear. Trimming shortened V by 2 bases and J by 1 base, and 17 bases separated the two germline ends. This CDR3 is 17 amino acids long. Germline CDR1 reads ENHRY; CDR2 reads SYGVKD. Written as DNA, the CDR3 is TGTGCCATCAGTGAGAGAATTTCAGATCCACTCCAAGAGACCCAGTACTTC. This sequence encodes CAISERISDPLQETQYF.

The chain employs TRBV7-9 and TRBJ1-1; perhaps TRBD1 as D (5 bases). Germline lookup yields CDR1 SEHNR and CDR2 FQNEAQ (reference sequence). The V gene lost 5 bases and the J gene lost 1 base, with 14 bases spanning the gap. The CDR3 spans 15 residues. DNA of the CDR3: TGTGCCAGCAGCCCCAGGGAGGATGGGAACACTGAAGCTTTCTTT. As protein: CASSPREDGNTEAFF.

The gene calls are TRBV12-3 or TRBV12-4 and TRBJ1-2; the D is unclear. The V end lost 6 bases, the J end lost 2 bases, and 13 bases lay between the germline ends. The CDR3 runs 14 residues. The CDR3 protein is CASRPWNTNYGYTF. In DNA form, the CDR3 reads TGTGCCAGCAGGCCCTGGAACACAAACTATGGCTACACCTTC.

A few counts support this clonotype. This chain links TRBV5-4 with TRBJ2-5; a possible D gene is TRBD2 (7 bases). The V gene lost 0 bases and the J gene lost 0 bases, with 12 bases spanning the gap. The germline gives CDR1 SGHNT, CDR2 YYREEE (reference sequence). The CDR3 consists of 16 residues. CDR3 amino acids: CASSLGGGSYQETQYF. The CDR3 bases are TGTGCCAGCAGCTTGGGGGGGGGCTCGTACCAAGAGACCCAGTACTTC.

This clonotype was detected only a few times. V is TRBV6-1 and J is TRBJ2-1; 7 bases align to TRBD1. Germline V CDR1 and CDR2: MNHNS, SASEGT. V lost 7 bases and J lost 6; bases outside the gene matches: 12. The CDR3 is made up of 15 amino acids. CDR3 nucleotide sequence: TGTGCCAGCATCCCCCTCGGGGACAGCTTCAATGAGCAGTTCTTC. Its protein product is CASIPLGDSFNEQFF.

This chain links TRBV6-2 or TRBV6-3 with TRBJ2-7, with a possible D match to TRBD2 (6 bases). The CDR3 has 12 residues. Germline V lookup: CDR1 MNHEY, CDR2 SVGEGT. V was pared by 8 bases and J by 3 bases, with 11 bases between. For the CDR3, the DNA is TGTGCCAGCGCGAACGGGGGCTACGAGCAGTACTTC. It encodes CASANGGYEQYF.

The chain carries TRBV4-1 and TRBJ2-2; D gene uncertain. The CDR3 consists of 14 residues. Trimming left V 3 bases short and J 6 bases short, with 11 bases between. CDR1 is MGHRA, CDR2 YSYEKL, per germline. The CDR3 bases are TGCGCCAGCAGCCATCAATTCTTACCCGGGGAGCTGTTTTTT. This gives the protein CASSHQFLPGELFF.

The chain joins TRBV29-1 to TRBJ2-4, with D hard to call. Trimming pared 7 bases from V and 1 base from J, leaving 8 bases between. The CDR3 runs to 12 residues. Germline loops: CDR1 SQVTM, CDR2 ANQGSEA. The CDR3 region has the DNA TGCAGCGCTCGGTCTGCCAAAAACATTCAGTACTTC. It codes for CSARSAKNIQYF.

This clonotype was seen a few times. The chain joins TRBV11-3 to TRBJ2-5; D not resolved. CDR1 is SGHNT, CDR2 YENEEA, per germline. Between the trimmed V and J ends, which lost 2 bases and 7 bases, there was a span of 8 bases. The CDR3 is made up of 12 amino acids. The CDR3 DNA reads TGTGCCAGCAGCTTACCGTCGGGGACCCAGTACTTC. Translation gives CASSLPSGTQYF.

The rearrangement links TRBV12-3 or TRBV12-4 to TRBJ1-6; D not resolved. This CDR3 has 15 amino acids. V gave up 7 bases and J gave up 7 bases, with 17 bases separating them. Here the CDR3 DNA reads TGTGCCAGCACCCACTCCAGCTCCGGGAATTCACCCCTCCACTTT. It encodes CASTHSSSGNSPLHF.

In its sample, this clonotype was seen a few times. The chain has TRBV6-5 and TRBJ1-1; D is possibly TRBD1 (5 bases). The CDR3 loop spans 13 amino acids. The V end lost 6 bases, the J end lost 5 bases, and 13 bases lay between the germline ends. Per the germline V gene, CDR1 is MNHEY and CDR2 is SVGAGI. CDR3 loop: CASSNLRVTEAFF. The CDR3 nucleotides are TGTGCCAGCAGCAATCTCAGGGTGACTGAAGCTTTCTTT.

This clonotype was detected a few times. V is TRBV5-1 and J is TRBJ2-1; 9 nucleotides agree with TRBD2. CDR3 length: 16 amino acids. Germline values: CDR1 SGHRS, CDR2 YFSETQ. The J segment lost 4 bases and the V segment lost 4 bases, leaving 9 bases of the junction unmatched. The CDR3 region is CASSRASGAGYNEQFF. Here the CDR3 DNA reads TGCGCCAGCAGCAGGGCTAGCGGGGCCGGATACAATGAGCAGTTCTTC.

This clonotype was observed a handful of times. This chain links TRBV7-2 with TRBJ2-7; 13 bases agree with TRBD2. This CDR3 contains 15 residues. J lost 7 bases, V lost 2 bases, and 5 bases had no gene match. The germline V gene encodes CDR1 SGHTA and CDR2 FQGNSA. The CDR3 coding sequence is TGTGCCAGCAGCTTAAGACTAGCGGGGGGACGAGAGCAGTACTTC. It translates to CASSLRLAGGREQYF. Drawing the rest from reference TRBV7-2 and TRBJ2-7, the complete variable domain is GAGVSQSPSNKVTEKGKDVELRCDPISGHTALYWYRQSLGQGLEFLIYFQGNSAPDKSGLPSDRFSAERTGGSVSTLTIQRTQQEDSAVYLCASSLRLAGGREQYFGPGTRLTVT.

The chain is built from TRBV12-3 or TRBV12-4 and TRBJ2-7; possibly TRBD1 or TRBD2 for D (6 bases each). The CDR3 extends over 18 amino acids. The germline V and J ends were trimmed by 2 bases and 0 bases, with 20 bases remaining between them. The CDR3, as DNA: TGTGCCAGCAGTTTATATTCAGGGGCTAGCGTTAGCTCCTACGAGCAGTACTTC. This gives the protein CASSLYSGASVSSYEQYF.

The rearrangement uses TRBV7-7 and TRBJ2-5, with D possibly being TRBD1 (6 bases). The V gene's germline CDR1 is SSHAT and CDR2 FNYEAQ (reference sequence). V dropped 3 bases and J dropped 1 base, with 12 bases sitting between them. The CDR3 spans 15 residues. The CDR3 is CASSLTGGVQETQYF. CDR3 nucleotide sequence: TGTGCCAGCAGCTTGACAGGTGGGGTCCAAGAGACCCAGTACTTC.